Each of the 4 T cell receptor beta chains below was sequenced from the same sample in a study of Graves' ophthalmopathy and Graves' hyperthyroidism. Amplification of TCR beta CDR3 regions used RNA transcripts. HTBI primers primed a first-round RT-PCR, and a second-round multiplex PCR followed. MiXCR, run by TCRdb on the multiplex PCR reads, gives a single entry per CDR3 protein. Of about 620,000 distinct CDR3 sequences in the sample, roughly 20% were seen once. The sequenced sample was peripheral blood. The source of these receptors is a woman aged 18-29 years with stable Graves' hyperthyroidism. Some clones in this sample may be carry-over from other donors' samples.

The V and J genes are TRBV7-6 and TRBJ1-3; D unclear. The CDR3 length is 13 residues. V lost 2 bases and J 4 bases, leaving 6 bases between the germline ends. The germline gives CDR1 SGHVS, CDR2 FNYEAQ. DNA of the CDR3: TGTGCCAGCAGCTTAAGCGAAGGAAACACCATATATTTT. Protein product: CASSLSEGNTIYF.

This clonotype was detected a few times. The junction and the germline gene differ at one end; a read error may be behind it. The genes are TRBV27 and TRBJ2-2; either TRBD1 or TRBD2 may fit D (5 bases each). The CDR3 has 15 residues. CDR1 and CDR2 from the germline V gene are MNHEY and SMNVEV (reference sequence). The DNA of the CDR3 is TGTGCTAGCAGCCATAGCGAGAGGGGCGTCGGGGAGCTGTTTTTT. This encodes CASSHSERGVGELFF.

Many counts were recorded for this clonotype. CDR3 nucleotide sequence: TGTGCCAGCAGTGGCGCGGGTGGCGAGCAGTACTTC. As protein: CASSGAGGEQYF. The rearrangement uses TRBV12-3 or TRBV12-4 and TRBJ2-7; D is perhaps TRBD2 (5 bases). The CDR3 sequence is 12 residues long. Trimming pared 5 bases from V and 6 bases from J, leaving 11 bases between.

This clonotype was seen at least ten times. The gene calls are TRBV6-1 and TRBJ1-6; D is perhaps TRBD1 (6 bases). Germline CDR1 is MNHNS and CDR2 is SASEGT. Trimming shortened V by 6 bases and J by 10 bases, and 16 bases separated the two germline ends. CDR3 length equals 14 residues. For the CDR3, the DNA is TGTGCCAGCAGCGCTTTACAGGGAGCCTCACCCCTCCACTTT. It yields the protein CASSALQGASPLHF.